These T cell receptor beta chains were read from a single sample in a study of T cells after yellow fever vaccination. TCRdb redid the calling of the 5' RACE reads with MiXCR, one entry per CDR3 protein. The repertoire has approximately 85,000 distinct CDR3 sequences, about 14% of them found once; the top ten carry about 22%. The specimen comprised CD8+ T cells not binding an NS4B(214-222) dextramer, sorted from PBMCs, sampled 20 to 25 days after the first yellow fever vaccination. The receptors here all came from a man between 18 and 29 years old who received the YFV17D yellow fever vaccine. Both conserved end residues are part of each CDR3. The order of the fields is J gene, V gene, CDR3 length, CDR3 protein.

TRBJ2-1 | TRBV3-1 | 13 | CASSQEGPGEQFF
TRBJ1-2 | TRBV6-5 | 15 | CASSTPHSAGYGYTF
TRBJ2-1 | TRBV4-1 | 19 | CASSQDPSGGLLKYNEQFF
TRBJ1-1 | TRBV12-3/TRBV12-4 | 13 | CASTEQGRTEAFF
TRBJ1-2 | TRBV18 | 14 | CASSPGSGNYGYTF
TRBJ2-4 | TRBV9 | 18 | CASSPTGGLSIAKNIQYF
TRBJ2-3 | TRBV29-1 | 14 | CSVVAAGRGDTQYF
TRBJ2-7 | TRBV5-1 | 14 | CASSLSGGGGEQYF
TRBJ1-4 | TRBV12-3/TRBV12-4 | 15 | CASSPLTGGSEKLFF
TRBJ2-5 | TRBV3-1 | 16 | CASSQGLTGRAETQYF
TRBJ2-2 | TRBV4-3 | 17 | CASSQQWDARTPGELFF
TRBJ2-1 | TRBV12-3/TRBV12-4 | 16 | CASSISSGATYNEQFF
TRBJ2-2 | TRBV5-4 | 14 | CASSTGGAHGELFF
TRBJ2-3 | TRBV4-1 | 17 | CASSQAGNEGNTDTQYF